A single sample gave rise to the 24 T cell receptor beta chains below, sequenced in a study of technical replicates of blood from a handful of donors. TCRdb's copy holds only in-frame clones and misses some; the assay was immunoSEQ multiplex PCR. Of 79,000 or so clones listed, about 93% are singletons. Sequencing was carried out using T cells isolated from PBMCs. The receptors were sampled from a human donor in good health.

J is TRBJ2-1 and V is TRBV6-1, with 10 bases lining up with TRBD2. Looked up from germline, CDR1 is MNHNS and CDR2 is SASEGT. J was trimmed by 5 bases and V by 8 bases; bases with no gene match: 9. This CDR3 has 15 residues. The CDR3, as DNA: TGTGCCAGCCGGGTGTGGCTAGCGGGGGACAATGAGCAGTTCTTC. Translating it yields CASRVWLAGDNEQFF.

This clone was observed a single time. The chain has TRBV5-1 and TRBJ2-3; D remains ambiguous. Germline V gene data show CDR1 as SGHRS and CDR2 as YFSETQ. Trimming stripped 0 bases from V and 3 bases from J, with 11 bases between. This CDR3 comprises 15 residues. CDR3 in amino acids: CASSLVGRRTDTQYF. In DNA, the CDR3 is TGCGCCAGCAGCTTGGTAGGCCGCAGGACAGATACGCAGTATTTT. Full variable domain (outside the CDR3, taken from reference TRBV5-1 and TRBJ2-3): KAGVTQTPRYLIKTRGQQVTLSCSPISGHRSVSWYQQTPGQGLQFLFEYFSETQRNKGNFPGRFSGRQFSNSRSEMNVSTLELGDSALYLCASSLVGRRTDTQYFGPGTRLTVL.

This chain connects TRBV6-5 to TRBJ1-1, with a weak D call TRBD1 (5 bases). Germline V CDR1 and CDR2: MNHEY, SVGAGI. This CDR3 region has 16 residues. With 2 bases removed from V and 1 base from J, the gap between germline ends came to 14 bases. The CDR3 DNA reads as TGTGCCAGCAGTTACCTCAACGTGGGGGGGAACACTGAAGCTTTCTTT. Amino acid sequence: CASSYLNVGGNTEAFF.

CDR3 sequence (DNA): TGTGCCAGCAGGCGTTTCGACAATGAGCAGTTCTTC. Residues: CASRRFDNEQFF. The chain couples TRBV2 to TRBJ2-1; D call uncertain. V was pared by 6 bases and J by 5 bases, with 8 bases between. Germline CDR1 is SNHLY and CDR2 is FYNNEI. CDR3 length: 12 amino acids.

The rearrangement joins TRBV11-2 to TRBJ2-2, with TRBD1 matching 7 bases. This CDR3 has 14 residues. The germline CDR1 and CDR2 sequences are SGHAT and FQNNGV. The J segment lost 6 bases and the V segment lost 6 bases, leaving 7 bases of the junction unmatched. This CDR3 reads CASRQGQAAGELFF. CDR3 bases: TGTGCCAGCAGACAAGGACAGGCGGCCGGGGAGCTGTTTTTT. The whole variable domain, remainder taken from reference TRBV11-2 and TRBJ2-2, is EAGVAQSPRYKIIEKRQSVAFWCNPISGHATLYWYQQILGQGPKLLIQFQNNGVVDDSQLPKDRFSAERLKGVDSTLKIQPAKLEDSAVYLCASRQGQAAGELFFGEGSRLTVL.

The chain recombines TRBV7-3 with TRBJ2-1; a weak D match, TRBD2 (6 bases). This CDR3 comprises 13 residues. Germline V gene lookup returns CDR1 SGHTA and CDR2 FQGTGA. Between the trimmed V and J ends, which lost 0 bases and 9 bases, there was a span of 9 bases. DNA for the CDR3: TGTGCCAGCAGCTTAACAGGGAGGCTTGAGCAGTTCTTC. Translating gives CASSLTGRLEQFF. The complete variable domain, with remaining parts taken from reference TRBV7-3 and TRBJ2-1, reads GAGVSQTPSNKVTEKGKYVELRCDPISGHTALYWYRQSLGQGPEFLIYFQGTGAADDSGLPNDRFFAVRPEGSVSTLKIQRTERGDSAVYLCASSLTGRLEQFFGPGTRLTVL.

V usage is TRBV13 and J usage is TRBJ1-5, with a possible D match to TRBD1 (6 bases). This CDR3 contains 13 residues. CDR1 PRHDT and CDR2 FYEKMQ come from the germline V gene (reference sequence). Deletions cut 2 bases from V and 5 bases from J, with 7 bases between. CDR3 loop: CASSLTGYQPQHF. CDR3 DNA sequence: TGTGCCAGCAGCTTAACAGGGTATCAGCCCCAGCATTTT.

Written as DNA, the CDR3 is TGTGCCAGAGGGGGCAACGAGCAGTACTTC. This encodes CARGGNEQYF. V is TRBV2 and J is TRBJ2-7; 7 bases are shared with TRBD1. J gave up 5 bases and V 9 bases, and 1 base lay outside the gene matches. CDR1 and CDR2 from the germline V gene are SNHLY and FYNNEI. The CDR3 runs to 10 residues.

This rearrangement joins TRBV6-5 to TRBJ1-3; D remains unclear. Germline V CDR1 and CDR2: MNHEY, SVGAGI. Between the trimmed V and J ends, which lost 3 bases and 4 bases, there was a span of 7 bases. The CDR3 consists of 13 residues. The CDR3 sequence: CASSYELGNTIYF. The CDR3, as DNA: TGTGCCAGCAGTTATGAACTCGGAAACACCATATATTTT.

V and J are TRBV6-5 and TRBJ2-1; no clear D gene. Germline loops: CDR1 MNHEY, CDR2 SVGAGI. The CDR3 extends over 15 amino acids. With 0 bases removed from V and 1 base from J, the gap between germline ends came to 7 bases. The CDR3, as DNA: TGTGCCAGCAGTTACTCGTCAGATTCCTACAATGAGCAGTTCTTC. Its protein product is CASSYSSDSYNEQFF.

CDR3 sequence (DNA): TGTGCCAGCAGTTACTCGGGCTACTCAGCCACAGATACGCAGTATTTT. The encoded protein is CASSYSGYSATDTQYF. The chain combines TRBV6-5 with TRBJ2-3; D unclear. CDR1 is MNHEY and CDR2 is SVGAGI in the germline V gene. The CDR3 has 16 amino acids. Trimming removed 0 bases from V and 2 bases from J, with 12 bases in between.

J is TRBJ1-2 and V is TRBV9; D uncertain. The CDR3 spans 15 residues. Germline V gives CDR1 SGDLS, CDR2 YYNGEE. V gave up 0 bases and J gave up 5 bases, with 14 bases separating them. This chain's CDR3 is CASSVATTGTYGYTF. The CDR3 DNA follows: TGTGCCAGCAGCGTAGCTACTACGGGTACTTATGGCTACACCTTC. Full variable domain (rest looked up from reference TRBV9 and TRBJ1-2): DSGVTQTPKHLITATGQRVTLRCSPRSGDLSVYWYQQSLDQGLQFLIQYYNGEERAKGNILERFSAQQFPDLHSELNLSSLELGDSALYFCASSVATTGTYGYTFGSGTRLTVV.

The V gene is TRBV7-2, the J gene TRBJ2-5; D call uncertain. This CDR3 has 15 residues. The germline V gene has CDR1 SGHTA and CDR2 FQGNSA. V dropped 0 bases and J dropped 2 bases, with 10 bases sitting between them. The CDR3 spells CASSLALGWQETQYF. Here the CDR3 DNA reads TGTGCCAGCAGCTTAGCCCTAGGTTGGCAAGAGACCCAGTACTTC. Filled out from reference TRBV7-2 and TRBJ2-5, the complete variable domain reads GAGVSQSPSNKVTEKGKDVELRCDPISGHTALYWYRQSLGQGLEFLIYFQGNSAPDKSGLPSDRFSAERTGGSVSTLTIQRTQQEDSAVYLCASSLALGWQETQYFGPGTRLLVL.

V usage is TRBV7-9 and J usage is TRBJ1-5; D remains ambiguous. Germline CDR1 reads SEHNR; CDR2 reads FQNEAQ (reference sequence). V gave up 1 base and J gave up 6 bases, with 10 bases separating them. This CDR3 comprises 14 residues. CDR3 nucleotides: TGTGCCAGCAGCTTAGACATCCTTGGTCAGCCCCAGCATTTT. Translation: CASSLDILGQPQHF. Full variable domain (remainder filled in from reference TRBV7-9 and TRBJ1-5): DTGVSQNPRHKITKRGQNVTFRCDPISEHNRLYWYRQTLGQGPEFLTYFQNEAQLEKSRLLSDRFSAERPKGSFSTLEIQRTEQGDSAMYLCASSLDILGQPQHFGDGTRLSIL.

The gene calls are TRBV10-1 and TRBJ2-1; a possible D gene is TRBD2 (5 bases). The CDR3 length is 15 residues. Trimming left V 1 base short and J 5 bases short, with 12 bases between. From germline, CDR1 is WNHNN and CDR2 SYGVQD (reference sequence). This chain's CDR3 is CASSEFRTSDNEQFF. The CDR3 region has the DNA TGCGCCAGCAGTGAGTTTAGGACTTCCGACAATGAGCAGTTCTTC.

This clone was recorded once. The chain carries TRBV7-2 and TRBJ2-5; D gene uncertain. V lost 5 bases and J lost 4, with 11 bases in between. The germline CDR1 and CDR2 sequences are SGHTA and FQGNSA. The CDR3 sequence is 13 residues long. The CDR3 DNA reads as TGTGCCAGCAGCCCAGAAGTAGCAGAGACCCAGTACTTC. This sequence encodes CASSPEVAETQYF.

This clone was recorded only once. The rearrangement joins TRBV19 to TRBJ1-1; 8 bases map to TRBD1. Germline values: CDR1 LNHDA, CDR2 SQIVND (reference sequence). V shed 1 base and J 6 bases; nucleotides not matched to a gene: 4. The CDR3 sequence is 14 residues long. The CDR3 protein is CASSIVETGAEAFF. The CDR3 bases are TGTGCCAGTAGTATAGTAGAGACAGGGGCTGAAGCTTTCTTT.

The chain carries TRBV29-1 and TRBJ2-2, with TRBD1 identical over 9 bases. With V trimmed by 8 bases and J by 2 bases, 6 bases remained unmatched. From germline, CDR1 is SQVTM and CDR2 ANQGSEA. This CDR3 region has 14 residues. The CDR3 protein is CSSRTGVNTGELFF. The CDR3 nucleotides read TGCAGCTCTCGGACAGGGGTTAACACCGGGGAGCTGTTTTTT.

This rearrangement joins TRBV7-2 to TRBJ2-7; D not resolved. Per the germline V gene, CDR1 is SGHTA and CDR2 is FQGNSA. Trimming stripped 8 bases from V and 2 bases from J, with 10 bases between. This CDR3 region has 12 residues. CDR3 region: CASGTAAYEQYF. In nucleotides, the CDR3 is TGTGCCAGCGGAACGGCGGCCTACGAGCAGTACTTC.

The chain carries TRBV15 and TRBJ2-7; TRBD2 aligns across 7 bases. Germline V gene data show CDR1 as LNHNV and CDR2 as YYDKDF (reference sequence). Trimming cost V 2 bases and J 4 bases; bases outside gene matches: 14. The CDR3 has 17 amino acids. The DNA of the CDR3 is TGTGCCACCAGCAGATGGGGCCAGGAGGGAGCGGGATACGAGCAGTACTTC. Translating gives CATSRWGQEGAGYEQYF.

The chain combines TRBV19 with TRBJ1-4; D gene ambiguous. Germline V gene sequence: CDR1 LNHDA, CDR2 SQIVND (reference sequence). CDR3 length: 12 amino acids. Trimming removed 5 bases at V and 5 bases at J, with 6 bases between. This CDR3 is CASSFGNEKLFF. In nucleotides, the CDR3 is TGTGCCAGTAGTTTCGGGAATGAAAAACTGTTTTTT.

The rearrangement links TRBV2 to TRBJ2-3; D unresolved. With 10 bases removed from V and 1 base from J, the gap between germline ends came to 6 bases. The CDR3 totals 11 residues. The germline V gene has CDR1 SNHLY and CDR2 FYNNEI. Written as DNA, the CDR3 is TGTGCCATCCAGGGCACAGATACGCAGTATTTT. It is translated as CAIQGTDTQYF.

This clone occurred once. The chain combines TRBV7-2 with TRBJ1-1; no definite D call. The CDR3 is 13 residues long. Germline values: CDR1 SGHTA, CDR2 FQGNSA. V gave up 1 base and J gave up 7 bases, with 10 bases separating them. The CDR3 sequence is CASSLGHINEAFF. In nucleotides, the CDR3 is TGTGCCAGCAGCTTAGGACATATCAATGAAGCTTTCTTT.

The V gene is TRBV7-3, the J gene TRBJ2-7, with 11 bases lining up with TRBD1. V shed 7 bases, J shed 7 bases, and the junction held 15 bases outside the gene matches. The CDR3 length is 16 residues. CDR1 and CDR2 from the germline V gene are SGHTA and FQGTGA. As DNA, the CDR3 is TGTGCCAGCACCACTCGGGAGGGGACAGGGGGTTGGGAGCAGTACTTC. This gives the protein CASTTREGTGGWEQYF.